This T cell receptor (beta chain) appears in the sequencing data of a study of T-cell reconstitution after alpha-beta-depleted transplantation in children (dated by TCRdb to the mid-2010s). Regarding the research as a whole: T-cell immune reconstitution after TCRalphabeta/CD19-depleted allogeneic hematopoietic cell transplantation in children was quantitatively tracked in the study by means of TCR repertoire profiling.

This clonotype was counted many times. No cognate antigen has been identified for it. One base away there is no much larger clone; base qualities are not given. Libraries were prepared through PCR. The sequencer listed for this sample is Illumina HiSeq 2500. TCR libraries were prepared with molecular barcoding, using unique molecular identifiers to normalize TCRbeta repertoire quantification. TCRdb ran its own pipeline on the public reads, namely fastp trimming at Q25 and MiXCR clone calling, and kept in-frame beta chains. Rows merge per CDR3 protein into single entries with the most common DNA and genes. The sample yields about 300,000 distinct CDR3 sequences; around 9.1% were counted once. The top ten constitute approximately 7% of the sample. The sample's treatment or condition label, in plain terms: allogeneic hematopoietic cell transplantation with graft depleted of TCRalphabeta T cells and CD19 B cells. TCRalphabeta/CD19-depleted allogeneic hematopoietic cell grafts were given to the transplant recipients, all of whom were children.

The CDR3 starts with the cysteine, ends with the phenylalanine, and has 15 residues. The sequence is cut down to CDR3 DNA, 45 bases in frame from base 1. V is trimmed back by 6 bases and J by 3 bases, and the junction contains 6 bases that no gene match accounts for. Taken from the germline V gene, the CDR1 and CDR2 loops are SNHLY and FYNNEI. Study-wide findings and limitations: The apparently early alphabetaT-cell count recovery about two months after transplant was reportedly dependent on only several hundred rapidly expanded clones derived from non-depleted graft cells. In some patients, the high TCRbeta diversity seen at day 60 was put down to recipient T cells and intrathymic progenitors that had survived conditioning. Hyperexpanded clone frequencies declined over subsequent months; after one year, T-cell counts and TCRbeta diversity were mostly attributed to newly produced T cells.

The material was PBMCs, obtained before TCRalphabeta/CD19-depleted stem cell transplant. The chain is made from TRBV2 and TRBJ2-2; 8 junctional bases match TRBD1. The source is a boy in the first two years of life with acute myeloid leukemia, due to receive a stem cell transplant. The bases read TGTGCCAGCAGCGCGACAGGGGAGGACACCGGGGAGCTGTTTTTT. This gives the protein CASSATGEDTGELFF.